The TCR beta chain under discussion was sequenced for a study of T cell responses to AZD1222 COVID-19 vaccine. Study-wide background: Pooled samples include second doses given at about 4 or 12 weeks.

Using immunoSEQ multiplex PCR, the repertoire was profiled, and TCRdb retains in-frame clones only, with some absent. In the table there are roughly 120,000 clones, over 75% of which are singletons. About this clone: Its antigen remains unidentified.

The CDR3 extends over 16 amino acids. The germline V and J ends were trimmed by 3 bases and 3 bases, with 15 bases remaining between them. Germline V gene sequence: CDR1 MNHNS, CDR2 SASEGT. Study results and limitations: The breadth and depth of Spike-specific TCRs increased once two AZD1222 doses had been given. Donors in the cohort were predominantly white British and more often female, and clonal diversity was possibly underestimated. Nearly half of the spike-specific TCRs reportedly recognize variant regions that carry no mutations.

The rearrangement joins TRBV6-1 to TRBJ1-5; a possible D gene is TRBD1 (6 bases). This TCR was sampled from an adult in good health. The sample was peripheral blood, taken on day 0 of AZD1222 vaccination. CDR3 nucleotides: TGTGCCAGCAGTGAGGGGGCGGTTATTGCCAATCAGCCCCAGCATTTT. Residues: CASSEGAVIANQPQHF.